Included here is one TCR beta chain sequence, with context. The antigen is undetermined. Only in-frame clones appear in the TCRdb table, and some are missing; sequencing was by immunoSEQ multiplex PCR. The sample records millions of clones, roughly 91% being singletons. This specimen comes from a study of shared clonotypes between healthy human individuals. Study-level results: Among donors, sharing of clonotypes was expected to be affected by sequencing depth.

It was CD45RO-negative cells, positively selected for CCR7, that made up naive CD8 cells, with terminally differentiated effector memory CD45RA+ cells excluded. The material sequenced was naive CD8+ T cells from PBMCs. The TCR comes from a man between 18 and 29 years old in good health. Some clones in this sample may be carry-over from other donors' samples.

CDR3 DNA: TGTGCCAGCAGCTTAAGTTCTGGCGGGACCCTGCAGTTCTTC. It specifies CASSLSSGGTLQFF. The V gene is TRBV13, the J gene TRBJ2-1; D perhaps matches TRBD2 (6 bases). This CDR3 is 14 amino acids long. Germline V gene lookup returns CDR1 PRHDT and CDR2 FYEKMQ (reference sequence). Trimming took off 2 bases at V and 12 bases at J, with 17 bases between the two ends. Full variable domain (outside the CDR3, taken from reference TRBV13 and TRBJ2-1): AAGVIQSPRHLIKEKRETATLKCYPIPRHDTVYWYQQGPGQDPQFLISFYEKMQSDKGSIPDRFSAQQFSDYHSELNMSSLELGDSALYFCASSLSSGGTLQFFGPGTRLTVL.